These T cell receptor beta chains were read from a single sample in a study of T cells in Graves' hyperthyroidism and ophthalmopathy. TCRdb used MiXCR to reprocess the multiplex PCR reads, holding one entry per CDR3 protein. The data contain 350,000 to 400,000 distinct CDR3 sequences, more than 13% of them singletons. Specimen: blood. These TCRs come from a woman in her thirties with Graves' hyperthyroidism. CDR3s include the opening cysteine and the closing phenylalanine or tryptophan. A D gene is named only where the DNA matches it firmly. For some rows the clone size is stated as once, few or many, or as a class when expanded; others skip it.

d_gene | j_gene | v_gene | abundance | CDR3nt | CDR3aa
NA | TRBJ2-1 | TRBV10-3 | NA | TGTGCCATCAGTCCCGACCCCTACGAGCAGTTCTTC | CAISPDPYEQFF
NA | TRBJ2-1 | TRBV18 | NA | TGTGCCAGCTCACCTATCTATAGCTCCTACAATGAGCAGTTCTTC | CASSPIYSSYNEQFF
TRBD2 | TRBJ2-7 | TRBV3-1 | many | TGTGCCAGCAGCCGAGCGGGAGTTAGCGACGAGCAGTACTTC | CASSRAGVSDEQYF
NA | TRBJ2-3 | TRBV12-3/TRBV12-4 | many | TGTGCCAGCAGCCAAAGGGGTCGGCACACAGATACGCAGTATTTT | CASSQRGRHTDTQYF
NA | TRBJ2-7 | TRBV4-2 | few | TGTGCCAGCAGCCAAGTGGGAAAGAGTCGGGGCGAGCAGTACTTC | CASSQVGKSRGEQYF
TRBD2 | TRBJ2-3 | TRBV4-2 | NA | TGTGCCAGTGAGAAGCAAGATGGGCGGGAGCCCCGGGGTACGCAGTATTTT | CASEKQDGREPRGTQYF
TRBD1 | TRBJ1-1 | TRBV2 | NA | TGTGCCAGCAGTGAAGGCCAGGGGGCGCTGAGTACTGAAGCTTTCTTT | CASSEGQGALSTEAFF
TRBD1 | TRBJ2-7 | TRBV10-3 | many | TGTGCCATCAGCACCGGGACAGGGGTCTACGAGCAGTACTTC | CAISTGTGVYEQYF
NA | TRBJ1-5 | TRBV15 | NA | TGTGCCACCAGCCCAGATATCGGCGGTTATCAGCCCCAGCATTTT | CATSPDIGGYQPQHF
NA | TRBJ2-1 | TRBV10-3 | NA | TGTGCCATCAGGAGACCGGACACCGCCTACAATGAGCAGTTCTTC | CAIRRPDTAYNEQFF
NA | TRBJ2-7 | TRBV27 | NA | TGTGCCAGCAGTTCGAGGACAGCAGAGGCTTTCAACGGGCAGTACTTC | CASSSRTAEAFNGQYF
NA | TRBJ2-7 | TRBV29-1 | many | TGCAGCGTTGAAGGAGGGGGATACGAGCAGTACTTC | CSVEGGGYEQYF
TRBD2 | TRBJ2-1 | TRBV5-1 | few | TGCGCCAGCAGCTCCGGACTAGCGGGAGATTCCTACAATGAGCAGTTCTTC | CASSSGLAGDSYNEQFF
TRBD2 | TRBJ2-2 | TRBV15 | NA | TGTGCCACCAGCATAGCGGGAGTGGGCACCGGGGAGCTGTTTTTT | CATSIAGVGTGELFF
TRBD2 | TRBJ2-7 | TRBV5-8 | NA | TGTGCCAGCAGCCAAGGACTAGCGGGGACCTCCTACGAGCAGTACTTC | CASSQGLAGTSYEQYF
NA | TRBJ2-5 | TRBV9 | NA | TGTGCCAGCAGCAACCAACAGGGTCTCCAAGAGACCCAGTACTTC | CASSNQQGLQETQYF
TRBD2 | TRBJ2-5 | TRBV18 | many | TGTGCCAGCTCTCATGAGCGGGAGTACCAAGAGACCCAGTACTTC | CASSHEREYQETQYF
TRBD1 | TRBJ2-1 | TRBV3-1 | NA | TGTGCCAGCAGCCGAGAGGGACAGCAATTAGAGCAGTTCTTC | CASSREGQQLEQFF
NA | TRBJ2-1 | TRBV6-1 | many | TGTGCCACCTCGAGGGGCGGAATCTCCTACAATGAGCAGTTCTTC | CATSRGGISYNEQFF
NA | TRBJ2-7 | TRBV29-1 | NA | TGCATCCCCCGGGGGGCGATTCGCTACGAGCAGTACTTC | CIPRGAIRYEQYF
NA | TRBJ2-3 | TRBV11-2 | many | TGTGCCAGCAGCCATACAGGGCTTACAGATACGCAGTATTTT | CASSHTGLTDTQYF
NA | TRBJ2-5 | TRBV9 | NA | TGTGCCAGCAGCGTAGGAGGGAATGGAGAGACCCAGTACTTC | CASSVGGNGETQYF